The clone carrying this T cell receptor beta chain was seen at least ten times. The data belong to a study of Graves' ophthalmopathy and Graves' hyperthyroidism. Trimming took 1 base from V and 7 from J, leaving 17 bases between them. The CDR3 runs to 15 residues. The sequenced template was RNA, covering the TCR beta CDR3 region. HTBI primers primed a first-round RT-PCR, and a second-round multiplex PCR followed. TCRdb recomputed calls from the multiplex PCR reads with MiXCR, one row per CDR3 protein. The sample carries roughly 600,000 distinct CDR3 sequences, about 35% recorded once. Patients were left out if they had other autoimmune diseases, uncontrolled infections, pregnancy or lactation.

Sequenced input: peripheral blood or thyroid tissue (not recorded which). J is TRBJ2-7 and V is TRBV12-3 or TRBV12-4; D remains unclear. The TCR sequence derives from an adult man with Graves' hyperthyroidism. CDR3 DNA: TGTGCCAGCAGTTTAGAGGGCAGAAATTTGCGGGAGCAGTACTTC. The encoded protein is CASSLEGRNLREQYF.